This entry lists 26 T cell receptor beta chains sequenced from one sample in a study of spatial heterogeneity in lung cancer. TCRdb recomputed calls from the 5' RACE reads with MiXCR, one row per CDR3 protein. The table lists about 60,000 distinct CDR3 sequences, about 8% of them singletons. As for time point: sample taken at primary tumor resection. Sequencing was performed on whole RNA extracted from tumor and nontumor lung tissue, or from frozen PBMC, and the material was left unsorted. Here the sequenced sample was PBMCs, taken at surgery. These receptor sequences come from a female donor with early-stage non-small cell lung cancer.

J is TRBJ1-2 and V is TRBV19; no definite D call. V dropped 3 bases and J dropped 0 bases, with 11 bases sitting between them. The CDR3 sequence is 15 residues long. CDR1 and CDR2 from the germline V gene are LNHDA and SQIVND (reference sequence). The CDR3 here is CASSMRTGANYGYTF. CDR3 in DNA: TGTGCCAGTAGTATGCGGACCGGAGCTAACTATGGCTACACCTTC.

This clonotype was seen a few times. Just one base apart from a much larger clone, this may be a read error. The J gene is TRBJ2-3, the V gene TRBV28; 8 bases agree with TRBD1. This CDR3 has 14 residues. Looked up from germline, CDR1 is MDHEN and CDR2 is SYDVKM. The CDR3 protein is CASSLSGQGGTQCF. CDR3 DNA: TGTGCCAGCAGTTTATCCGGACAGGGAGGTACGCAGTGTTTT. The full variable domain, with the rest looked up from reference TRBV28 and TRBJ2-3, is DVKVTQSSRYLVKRTGEKVFLECVQDMDHENMFWYRQDPGLGLRLIYFSYDVKMKEKGDIPEGYSVSREKKERFSLILESASTNQTSMYLCASSLSGQGGTQCFGPGTRLTVL.

This clonotype showed up many times. J is TRBJ2-7 and V is TRBV12-3 or TRBV12-4, with 8 bases aligning to TRBD1. The CDR3 contains 14 residues. V shed 0 bases and J 5 bases; nucleotides not matched to a gene: 3. CDR3 in amino acids: CASSLAQGANEQYF. The CDR3 nucleotides are TGTGCCAGCAGTTTAGCGCAGGGGGCGAACGAGCAGTACTTC.

This clonotype has only a few counts. The CDR3 nucleotides are TGTGCCAGCAGTCTCGGCGGGGCCTTATGGGGGGCCAACGTCCTGACTTTC. It yields the protein CASSLGGALWGANVLTF. V gene TRBV12-3 or TRBV12-4 combines with J gene TRBJ2-6; maybe TRBD2 (6 bases). V lost 5 bases and J 4 bases, leaving 18 bases between the germline ends. CDR3 length: 17 amino acids.

The sample holds many counts of this clonotype. The chain carries TRBV12-3 or TRBV12-4 and TRBJ2-1; D might be TRBD2 (7 bases). V lost 4 bases and J lost 5, with 21 bases in between. This CDR3 is 17 amino acids long. CDR3 amino acids: CASSSELGGARNNEQFF. CDR3 nucleotide sequence: TGTGCCAGCAGTTCTGAGCTAGGGGGGGCGAGAAACAATGAGCAGTTCTTC.

The sample holds a few counts of this clonotype. The V gene is TRBV24-1, the J gene TRBJ2-4, with TRBD1 identical over 10 bases. The V gene end was trimmed by 5 bases and the J gene end by 6 bases; junction bases not matched to a gene: 6. The germline gives CDR1 KGHDR, CDR2 SFDVKD. This CDR3 contains 15 residues. The CDR3 is CATSVSGQGVNIQYF. CDR3 coding DNA: TGTGCCACCAGTGTATCCGGACAGGGGGTAAACATTCAGTACTTC.

This chain links TRBV10-3 with TRBJ1-2; maybe TRBD1 (5 bases). Trimming removed 2 bases from V and 6 bases from J, with 13 bases in between. Germline CDR1 ENHRY, CDR2 SYGVKD. The CDR3 is 14 amino acids. CDR3 nucleotides: TGTGCCATCAGTGAGATCGGGACTGTGGATGGCTACACCTTC. Its protein is CAISEIGTVDGYTF.

The rearrangement uses TRBV20-1 and TRBJ1-6, with 7 bases identical to TRBD1. CDR3 size: 14 residues. The V segment lost 5 bases and the J segment 4 bases; nucleotides outside the gene matches: 5. The germline V gene has CDR1 DFQATT and CDR2 SNEGSKA (reference sequence). In nucleotides, the CDR3 is TGCAGTGCTCCGGCGGGACAGTATAATTCACCCCTCCACTTT. Protein sequence: CSAPAGQYNSPLHF.

This clonotype was seen many times. V gene TRBV6-5 combines with J gene TRBJ1-6, with a tentative D call TRBD1 (6 bases). The V gene's germline CDR1 is MNHEY and CDR2 SVGAGI. V was clipped by 4 bases and J by 5 bases, with 12 bases between them. This CDR3 comprises 15 residues. The CDR3 reads CASSWGRADNSPLHF. CDR3 coding DNA: TGTGCCAGCAGTTGGGGGCGGGCAGATAATTCACCCCTCCACTTT.

This clonotype was seen ten or more times. This chain connects TRBV14 to TRBJ1-1, with a weak D call TRBD1 (5 bases). Germline CDR1 SGHDN, CDR2 FVKESK. The CDR3 extends over 13 amino acids. V was trimmed by 0 bases and J by 9 bases, leaving 11 bases between them. CDR3 bases: TGTGCCAGCAGCCAAGATGCAAGGACAAAAGCTTTCTTT. Encoded protein: CASSQDARTKAFF.

The CDR3 DNA reads as TGTGCCAGCAGTAAACTAGCGGGAGTGTGGAATGAGCAGTTCTTC. Protein product: CASSKLAGVWNEQFF. This chain links TRBV2 with TRBJ2-1; 11 bases are a match to TRBD2. From germline, CDR1 is SNHLY and CDR2 FYNNEI. The J segment lost 7 bases and the V segment lost 5 bases, leaving 7 bases of the junction unmatched. CDR3 size: 15 residues.

A few counts support this clonotype. The V and J genes are TRBV6-2 or TRBV6-3 and TRBJ1-5, with a weak D call TRBD1 (6 bases). This CDR3 comprises 15 residues. Trimming pared 5 bases from V and 5 bases from J, leaving 16 bases between. Germline assignment: CDR1 MNHEY and CDR2 SVGEGT. CDR3 nucleotides: TGTGCCAGCAGTACAACAGGGTCAGGGCATCAGCCCCAGCATTTT. It specifies CASSTTGSGHQPQHF.

J is TRBJ1-4 and V is TRBV25-1, with D possibly being TRBD1 (5 bases). V shed 7 bases and J shed 4 bases, with 16 bases lying between them. CDR3 length: 15 amino acids. Germline loops: CDR1 MGHDK, CDR2 SYGVNS. The CDR3 DNA is TGTGCCAGCACCAAGGGCGATAGGGGTAATGAAAAACTGTTTTTT. Translating it yields CASTKGDRGNEKLFF.

This clonotype was observed many times. The V call is TRBV13, the J call TRBJ2-7, with a possible D match to TRBD1 (6 bases). Germline values: CDR1 PRHDT, CDR2 FYEKMQ (reference sequence). Trimming removed 5 bases at V and 2 bases at J, with 13 bases between. This CDR3 comprises 14 residues. CDR3 coding DNA: TGTGCCAGCAGCCCTGGAACAGGGACCTACGAGCAGTACGTC. Its translation: CASSPGTGTYEQYV.

This chain links TRBV29-1 with TRBJ2-7; D gene unclear. The CDR3 is 12 residues long. V was cut by 6 bases and J by 6 bases, with 15 bases left in between. Germline V gives CDR1 SQVTM, CDR2 ANQGSEA. As DNA, the CDR3 is TGCAGCGTGGTCGGTCGACCTCGCGAGCAGTACTTC. Amino acid sequence: CSVVGRPREQYF.

The chain uses TRBV7-2 and TRBJ2-3; 8 bases are shared with TRBD1. The CDR3 sequence is 16 residues long. V shed 5 bases, J shed 5 bases, and the junction held 12 bases outside the gene matches. Germline CDR1 reads SGHTA; CDR2 reads FQGNSA. Written as DNA, the CDR3 is TGTGCCAGCAGCCACAGACAGGGGCGGCACGTAGATACGCAGTATTTT. Translation: CASSHRQGRHVDTQYF.

There are a few counts of this clonotype. The rearrangement joins TRBV18 to TRBJ1-1; tentative D call: TRBD1 (5 bases). Germline V gene lookup returns CDR1 KGHSH and CDR2 LQKENI. CDR3 length: 14 amino acids. V gave up 2 bases and J gave up 5 bases, with 12 bases separating them. CDR3 amino acids: CASSPGASGTEAFF. The DNA of the CDR3 is TGTGCCAGCTCACCAGGGGCCTCTGGTACTGAAGCTTTCTTT.

The chain carries TRBV12-3 or TRBV12-4 and TRBJ1-1; no clear D gene. This CDR3 is built from 14 residues. V shed 2 bases and J shed 6 bases, with 13 bases lying between them. CDR3 sequence reads: CASSLFLASPEAFF. The CDR3 nucleotides read TGTGCCAGCAGTTTATTTCTGGCATCACCTGAAGCTTTCTTT.

This clonotype was counted ten times or more. V and J are TRBV7-3 and TRBJ2-5; 10 bases match TRBD2. The trim removed 2 bases at V and 5 bases at J, leaving 5 bases unmatched. In germline, CDR1 is SGHTA, CDR2 FQGTGA. This CDR3 spans 15 amino acids. CDR3 region: CASSLSSGGAETQYF. The CDR3 nucleotides read TGTGCCAGCAGCTTATCCAGCGGGGGGGCCGAGACCCAGTACTTC.

This clonotype appeared many times. The chain employs TRBV4-2 and TRBJ2-1; D is perhaps TRBD1 (5 bases). The germline V gene has CDR1 LGHNA and CDR2 YNFKEQ. Trimming removed 0 bases from V and 8 bases from J, with 20 bases in between. The CDR3 runs to 17 residues. For the CDR3, the DNA is TGTGCCAGCAGCCAAGATCCCCTAAACTCAGGGATAGATGAGCAGTTCTTC. Protein: CASSQDPLNSGIDEQFF.

In this sample, this clonotype turned up many times. The CDR3 protein is CASSHEPGPGSIQYF. The CDR3, as DNA: TGTGCCAGCAGCCACGAACCGGGCCCGGGAAGCATTCAGTACTTC. V and J are TRBV7-8 and TRBJ2-4; perhaps TRBD2 as D (5 bases). Germline CDR1 and CDR2: SGHVS and FQNEAQ. Trimming stripped 5 bases from V and 9 bases from J, with 20 bases between. The CDR3 runs to 15 residues.

In this sample, this clonotype turned up many times. The chain joins TRBV5-6 to TRBJ2-1; D is perhaps TRBD1 or TRBD2 (5 bases each). The CDR3 extends over 14 amino acids. Per germline, CDR1 SGHDT and CDR2 YYEEEE. V was cut by 1 base and J by 5 bases, with 10 bases left in between. The CDR3 protein is CASSLWDAHNEQFF. The CDR3 bases are TGTGCCAGCAGCTTGTGGGACGCCCACAATGAGCAGTTCTTC.

This clonotype has a count of ten or more. V is TRBV5-1 and J is TRBJ2-2; D remains ambiguous. The V and J ends lost 4 bases and 7 bases respectively, with 17 bases between them. This CDR3 spans 15 amino acids. Germline V CDR1 and CDR2: SGHRS, YFSETQ. The CDR3 loop is CASSPPTLGGGELFF. DNA for the CDR3: TGCGCCAGCAGCCCACCGACGTTAGGCGGCGGGGAGCTGTTTTTT.

There are a few counts of this clonotype. J is TRBJ2-2 and V is TRBV9; no definite D call. The V end lost 6 bases, the J end lost 0 bases, and 9 bases lay between the germline ends. Germline V CDR1 and CDR2: SGDLS, YYNGEE. This CDR3 has 14 amino acids. This CDR3 reads CASKARTNTGELFF. In DNA, the CDR3 is TGTGCCAGCAAAGCGCGAACGAACACCGGGGAGCTGTTTTTT.

This clonotype was observed at least ten times. V is TRBV28 and J is TRBJ2-5; 9 positions match TRBD2. Germline-derived CDR1 and CDR2 are MDHEN and SYDVKM. V was clipped by 6 bases and J by 1 base; unmatched bases: 6. The length of the CDR3 is 15 residues. The DNA for the CDR3 is TGTGCCAGCAGGAGTCCTAGCGGGACCCAAGAGACCCAGTACTTC. The encoded protein is CASRSPSGTQETQYF.

This clonotype was observed a handful of times. V is TRBV25-1 and J is TRBJ2-5; 7 bases align to TRBD2. CDR1 is MGHDK and CDR2 is SYGVNS in the germline V gene. CDR3 size: 13 residues. V shed 5 bases and J 9 bases; nucleotides not matched to a gene: 9. CDR3 sequence: CASSPSGGGAQYF. For the CDR3, the DNA is TGTGCCAGCAGTCCGAGTGGGGGAGGGGCCCAGTACTTC.